This TCR beta chain was observed in a study of cytomegalovirus exposure and HLA in healthy donors. Healthy people donating bone marrow made up the donors. V was shortened by 3 bases and J by 1 base, with 9 bases between the two germline ends. This CDR3 spans 14 amino acids. CDR1 is KGHSH, CDR2 LQKENI, per germline. Note on this clone: Its matching antigen is unknown. At the DNA level, this CDR3 is encoded by other sequences in the same sample as well.

Use of 60 Vbeta and 13 Jbeta primers characterized the PCR. Measured with immunoSEQ multiplex PCR; TCRdb has only the in-frame clones, and not every one. The top ten hold 2.5% to 3% of the sample, which has about 160,000 clones, roughly 70% seen once. General study results and limits: With later analysis, a missense DCLRE1C variant became linked to TCR beta V- and J-gene trimming.

The sample comprised PBMCs. The V and J genes are TRBV18 and TRBJ1-2; D is uncertain. This clonotype originated in a woman between 50 and 59 years old in good health and CMV-seropositive. CDR3 bases: TGTGCCAGCTCACCGGGCCAGCTTAACTATGGCTACACCTTC. Protein: CASSPGQLNYGYTF. The full variable domain, completed using reference TRBV18 and TRBJ1-2, is NAGVMQNPRHLVRRRGQEARLRCSPMKGHSHVYWYRQLPEEGLKFMVYLQKENIIDESGMPKERFSAEFPKEGPSILRIQQVVRGDSAAYFCASSPGQLNYGYTFGSGTRLTVV.